This T cell receptor (beta chain) was recorded in a study of T cells after yellow fever vaccination. Across the study: Researchers used SMART-Seq v4 Ultra Low Input to prepare fractions that had low cell numbers. Study conclusions and caveats: Some clonotypes, a small share, were shared between CD4 and CD8 compartments.

The CDR3 extends over 18 amino acids. Germline CDR1 is SGDLS and CDR2 is YYNGEE. After removal of 4 bases from V and 2 bases from J, the junction contained 11 bases not matched to a gene. About this clonotype itself: As yet, its antigen is unknown.

TCRdb redid the calling of the 5' RACE reads with MiXCR, one entry per CDR3 protein. The sample lists about 350,000 distinct CDR3 sequences; roughly 8.3% were seen once. The chain employs TRBV9 and TRBJ2-3, with TRBD2 matching 12 bases. Specimen: PBMCs, collected about 49 days after the first yellow fever vaccination. This TCR was sampled from a man younger than 35 who received the YFV17D yellow fever vaccine. CDR3 sequence reads: CASSISLAGGPFTDTQYF. For the CDR3, the DNA is TGTGCCAGCAGCATATCACTAGCGGGGGGCCCTTTCACAGATACGCAGTATTTT.